This is a list of T cell receptor beta chains from one sample in a study of shared clonotypes between healthy human individuals. Generated by immunoSEQ multiplex PCR, the TCRdb table keeps only in-frame clones and is missing some. This sample yields about 2 million clones, of which about 95% are seen a single time; approximately 1.2% belongs to the top ten. The source material was naive CD8+ T cells sorted from blood. These receptors were collected from a man in his late teens or twenties in good health. Each CDR3 is given with its conserved first and last residue. D genes are given only for firm matches. Expanded clones are given a class, and other clones once, few, many or no size at all.

>-|14|TRBJ2-7|-|TRBV28
TGTGCCAGCAGTTCCCTCGGGACTTCCTACGAGCAGTACTTC
CASSSLGTSYEQYF
>-|15|TRBJ2-7|-|TRBV7-9
TGTGCCAGCTCCAAATACGGGGGAGGCCCTTCCGAGCAGTACTTC
CASSKYGGGPSEQYF
>-|17|TRBJ2-1|-|TRBV13
TGTGCCAGCAGCTTAGGCCTTGCGGGAACGGCTTACAATGAGCAGTTCTTC
CASSLGLAGTAYNEQFF
>-|13|TRBJ2-1|-|TRBV6-5
TGTGCCAGCAGTTACTCGTGGGGGTATGAGCAGTTCTTC
CASSYSWGYEQFF
>TRBD1|16|TRBJ2-1|-|TRBV19
TGTGCCAGTAGTATAGTACGAGGGACAGACTACAATGAGCAGTTCTTC
CASSIVRGTDYNEQFF
>-|11|TRBJ1-1|-|TRBV27
TGTGCCAGCAGTTGGGGGGGTGAAGCTTTCTTT
CASSWGGEAFF
>-|12|TRBJ1-3|-|TRBV28
TGTGCCAGCTCGGAAGCTGGAAACACCATATATTTT
CASSEAGNTIYF
>TRBD1|14|TRBJ1-5|-|TRBV28
TGTGCCAGCAGTTTAGAGACAGGGGATCAGCCCCAGCATTTT
CASSLETGDQPQHF
>TRBD1|15|TRBJ2-5|few|TRBV30
TGTGCCTGGACGCCGGGACAGGGGGCCGAAGAGACCCAGTACTTC
CAWTPGQGAEETQYF
>TRBD2|15|TRBJ2-7|-|TRBV2
TGTGCCAGCAAGGGAGGAGCGGGGCCCTCCTACGAGCAGTACTTC
CASKGGAGPSYEQYF
>-|13|TRBJ2-5|once|TRBV7-7
TGTGCTAGCAGCTTATATCACCAGGAGACCCAGTACTTC
CASSLYHQETQYF
>TRBD1|15|TRBJ2-7|-|TRBV9
TGTGCCAGCAGCGCCGGACAGGGTGCCTCCTACGAGCAGTACTTC
CASSAGQGASYEQYF
>TRBD1|15|TRBJ1-4|-|TRBV6-1
TGTGCCAGCAGTGACCAACAGGGGGGTAATGAAAAACTGTTTTTT
CASSDQQGGNEKLFF
>-|14|TRBJ2-7|-|TRBV9
TGTGCCAGCAGCGAGGGGCTTTCAACCTACGAGCAGTACTTC
CASSEGLSTYEQYF
>-|16|TRBJ1-1|-|TRBV7-8
TGTGCCAGCAGCTCACTACAGGTACCCATGAACACTGAAGCTTTCTTT
CASSSLQVPMNTEAFF
>-|15|TRBJ2-5|-|TRBV5-6
TGTGCCAGCAGCTTGGACGGGGATGCATTAGAGACCCAGTACTTC
CASSLDGDALETQYF
>TRBD1|14|TRBJ2-7|-|TRBV27
TGTGCCAGCAGTTTAGGACAGGGTGCCTACGAGCAGTACTTC
CASSLGQGAYEQYF
>-|13|TRBJ2-7|-|TRBV2
TGTGCCAGCAGCCAAGGGGGGGGCTACGAGCAGTACTTC
CASSQGGGYEQYF
>TRBD2|19|TRBJ2-7|-|TRBV4-3
TGCGCCAGCAGCCAAGATAATCTAGCGGGAGATGCTTCACCCTACGAGCAGTACTTC
CASSQDNLAGDASPYEQYF
>TRBD1|15|TRBJ2-1|-|TRBV11-2
TGTGCCAGCAGCGTCCAGGGGGCTGTTTACAATGAGCAGTTCTTC
CASSVQGAVYNEQFF
>-|15|TRBJ1-2|-|TRBV7-9
TGTGCCAGCAGCTCCCCGGGACCCGCTTACTATGGCTACACCTTC
CASSSPGPAYYGYTF
>TRBD2|16|TRBJ2-5|-|TRBV6-6
TGTGCCAGCAGTTACTCGGCGGGAGGGCCGTGGGAGACCCAGTACTTC
CASSYSAGGPWETQYF
>-|15|TRBJ2-7|once|TRBV4-1
TGCGCCAGCAGCCAAGCGCGGGTGGGGTCCTACGAGCAGTACTTC
CASSQARVGSYEQYF
>TRBD1|17|TRBJ1-3|-|TRBV6-1
TGTGCCAGCAGTGGACAGGGGGGGTCACACTCTGGAAACACCATATATTTT
CASSGQGGSHSGNTIYF
>TRBD2|17|TRBJ2-1|-|TRBV7-8
TGTGCCAGCAGCTCCTTAGCGGGAGACCCTCGAAAAAATGAGCAGTTCTTC
CASSSLAGDPRKNEQFF
>-|13|TRBJ1-4|few|TRBV13
TGTGCCAGCAGGAATCGGGGGAATGAAAAACTGTTTTTT
CASRNRGNEKLFF
>-|12|TRBJ1-1|-|TRBV10-2
TGCGCCAGCAGTGAGTCGGTCCTTGAAGCTTTCTTT
CASSESVLEAFF
>TRBD1|16|TRBJ2-5|once|TRBV27
TGTGCCAGCAGTCCCATCTTCGGACAGGGAATAGGGGCCCAGTACTTC
CASSPIFGQGIGAQYF
>-|16|TRBJ2-7|-|TRBV4-3
TGCGCCAGCAGCCAAGCCCCCACAGGGATTATCTACGAGCAGTACTTC
CASSQAPTGIIYEQYF
>-|16|TRBJ2-5|-|TRBV9
TGTGCCAGCAGCGTCGAATTGGGCGCCAGCCAAGAGACCCAGTACTTC
CASSVELGASQETQYF
>-|15|TRBJ2-1|-|TRBV27
TGTGCCAGCGCCGGGGATCTTTATAGTTACAATGAGCAGTTCTTC
CASAGDLYSYNEQFF
>TRBD1|16|TRBJ1-6|once|TRBV2
TGTGCCAGCAGTGTTGAGACAGGGGGCTATAATTCACCCCTCCACTTT
CASSVETGGYNSPLHF
>-|14|TRBJ2-7|-|TRBV5-1
TGCGCCAGCAGCGTGGACAAGAGCTCCTACGAGCAGTACTTC
CASSVDKSSYEQYF
>-|15|TRBJ1-1|-|TRBV5-1
TGCGCCAGCAGCTTTGGGCAGGGTGGTAGCACTGAAGCTTTCTTT
CASSFGQGGSTEAFF
>-|13|TRBJ1-1|once|TRBV6-6
TGTGCCAGCGTTCAGGGACCGACCACTGAAGCTTTCTTT
CASVQGPTTEAFF
>TRBD1|15|TRBJ1-2|-|TRBV6-5
TGTGCCAGCAGTTACTCTCTCAGGGGGCACTATGGCTACACCTTC
CASSYSLRGHYGYTF
>-|13|TRBJ1-5|-|TRBV23-1
TGCGCCAGCTGTCCGGACTCCGGTCAGCCCCAGCATTTT
CASCPDSGQPQHF
>-|15|TRBJ2-1|once|TRBV12-5
TGTGCTAGTGGTTTGGTACCTCAGGAATACAATGAGCAGTTCTTC
CASGLVPQEYNEQFF
>-|15|TRBJ2-3|-|TRBV6-6
TGTGCCAGCAGCCTACTCGCGGTCAGCACAGATACGCAGTATTTT
CASSLLAVSTDTQYF
>-|15|TRBJ2-4|-|TRBV28
TGTGCCAGCAGTCTAGGGCAGACGTTCGAAAACATTCAGTACTTC
CASSLGQTFENIQYF